A single sample gave rise to the 13 T cell receptor beta chains below, sequenced in a study of cytomegalovirus exposure and HLA in healthy donors. A multiplex PCR was run with 60 Vbeta primers and 13 Jbeta primers. Libraries were prepared by immunoSEQ multiplex PCR; TCRdb keeps only in-frame clonotypes and omits some of them. The table shows about 80,000 clones, with about four fifths occurring only once. The sequenced sample was PBMCs. The receptors shown here come from a man aged 45 to 65 in good health and CMV-seropositive.

The J gene is TRBJ1-3, the V gene TRBV6-1; D may be TRBD1 (6 bases). The V gene's germline CDR1 is MNHNS and CDR2 SASEGT. V lost 3 bases, J lost 0 bases, and 12 bases lay in between. There are 16 residues in the CDR3. CDR3 residues: CASSDPGQFSGNTIYF. The CDR3 DNA follows: TGTGCCAGCAGTGACCCAGGACAGTTCTCTGGAAACACCATATATTTT.

The chain has TRBV19 and TRBJ2-1, with D possibly being TRBD2 (6 bases). Germline V gene data show CDR1 as LNHDA and CDR2 as SQIVND (reference sequence). The CDR3 totals 14 residues. V dropped 7 bases and J dropped 7 bases, with 17 bases sitting between them. Here the CDR3 reads CASIGGGPGNEQFF. The CDR3 nucleotides read TGTGCCAGTATAGGAGGAGGGCCGGGTAATGAGCAGTTCTTC.

This clone turned up a few times. This rearrangement joins TRBV7-9 to TRBJ2-5, with 7 bases lining up with TRBD1. CDR1 SEHNR and CDR2 FQNEAQ come from the germline V gene (reference sequence). This CDR3 spans 16 amino acids. V gave up 9 bases and J gave up 2 bases; unmatched junction bases: 15. The CDR3 region has the DNA TGTGCCAGTACCCCCCGGGCCGACAGGGAACAAGAGACCCAGTACTTC. Residues: CASTPRADREQETQYF.

V and J are TRBV18 and TRBJ2-2; D is undetermined. In germline, CDR1 is KGHSH, CDR2 LQKENI. V lost 0 bases to trimming and J lost 0 bases, with 5 bases between them. This CDR3 comprises 15 residues. The CDR3 is CASSPPNTNTGELFF. For the CDR3, the DNA is TGTGCCAGCTCACCACCAAACACGAACACCGGGGAGCTGTTTTTT.

The chain recombines TRBV30 with TRBJ1-1; D may be TRBD1 (5 bases). There are 15 residues in the CDR3. Trimming left V 7 bases short and J 5 bases short, with 23 bases between. Germline V gene lookup returns CDR1 GTSNPN and CDR2 SVGIG (reference sequence). The CDR3 bases are TGTGCCTCTACTACTCCGGGGGGAGGGAGAACTGAAGCTTTCTTT. It yields the protein CASTTPGGGRTEAFF.

CDR3 in DNA: TGTGCCACCACACCCTCCGCACAGGGTCCGAACACTGAAGCTTTCTTT. It codes for CATTPSAQGPNTEAFF. The chain recombines TRBV10-3 with TRBJ1-1; weak D call: TRBD1 (6 bases). CDR1 ENHRY and CDR2 SYGVKD come from the germline V gene. The V and J ends lost 10 bases and 1 base respectively, with 22 bases between them. CDR3 length: 16 residues.

The CDR3 sequence is CAVREKETQYF. The CDR3 coding sequence is TGTGCCGTCCGCGAGAAAGAGACCCAGTACTTC. The J gene is TRBJ2-5, the V gene TRBV6-5; D not certain. The CDR3 runs 11 residues. The V end was cut by 11 bases, the J end by 3 bases, with 10 bases between. Germline V lookup: CDR1 MNHEY, CDR2 SVGAGI.

V and J are TRBV19 and TRBJ2-7; 7 nucleotides align to TRBD1. The V gene end was trimmed by 0 bases and the J gene end by 3 bases; junction bases not matched to a gene: 2. Germline CDR1 LNHDA, CDR2 SQIVND (reference sequence). The CDR3 is made up of 14 amino acids. CDR3 nucleotides: TGTGCCAGTAGTATAGAAAGGGACAGCTACGAGCAGTACTTC. It codes for CASSIERDSYEQYF.

This sequence joins TRBV5-1 and TRBJ2-5; 10 nucleotides match TRBD2. CDR1 is SGHRS, CDR2 YFSETQ, per germline. Trimming cost V 2 bases and J 1 base; bases outside gene matches: 2. There are 15 residues in the CDR3. The CDR3 spells CASSLTSGVQETQYF. CDR3 coding DNA: TGCGCCAGCAGCTTAACTAGCGGGGTCCAAGAGACCCAGTACTTC.

J is TRBJ2-5 and V is TRBV5-1; D gene uncertain. Germline V CDR1 and CDR2: SGHRS, YFSETQ. This CDR3 has 14 residues. The germline V and J ends were trimmed by 0 bases and 5 bases, with 11 bases remaining between them. The CDR3 sequence is CASSLALEVETQYF. In nucleotides, the CDR3 is TGCGCCAGCAGCTTGGCCCTAGAGGTGGAGACCCAGTACTTC. The full variable domain, completed using reference TRBV5-1 and TRBJ2-5, is KAGVTQTPRYLIKTRGQQVTLSCSPISGHRSVSWYQQTPGQGLQFLFEYFSETQRNKGNFPGRFSGRQFSNSRSEMNVSTLELGDSALYLCASSLALEVETQYFGPGTRLLVL.

V gene TRBV5-1 combines with J gene TRBJ2-4; D is undetermined. The germline gives CDR1 SGHRS, CDR2 YFSETQ. V lost 2 bases and J 0 bases, leaving 12 bases between the germline ends. This CDR3 region has 16 residues. CDR3 bases: TGCGCCAGCAGCTTTGGCAGCGATCTAGCCAAAAACATTCAGTACTTC. Translating it yields CASSFGSDLAKNIQYF.

This rearrangement joins TRBV18 to TRBJ1-2; D not resolved. The germline V gene encodes CDR1 KGHSH and CDR2 LQKENI. The CDR3 spans 15 residues. V was pared by 1 base and J by 2 bases, with 11 bases between. CDR3 coding DNA: TGTGCCAGCTCACCACGGACTGACTTCAACTATGGCTACACCTTC. Its translation: CASSPRTDFNYGYTF. Filled out from reference TRBV18 and TRBJ1-2, the complete variable domain reads NAGVMQNPRHLVRRRGQEARLRCSPMKGHSHVYWYRQLPEEGLKFMVYLQKENIIDESGMPKERFSAEFPKEGPSILRIQQVVRGDSAAYFCASSPRTDFNYGYTFGSGTRLTVV.

This sequence joins TRBV4-2 and TRBJ2-5, with a tentative D call TRBD2 (5 bases). The end of the DNA is better explained by TRBJ2-7, so the J call may be wrong. Germline CDR1 is LGHNA and CDR2 is YNFKEQ. The CDR3 contains 15 residues. The DNA of the CDR3 is TGTGCCAGCAGAAGGGAGCTAGCCCCCTCCTACGAGCAGTACTTC. It specifies CASRRELAPSYEQYF.